Sequencing of this TCR beta chain was carried out in a study of shared clonotypes between healthy human individuals. Whole-study context: Serving as donors were a couple of women and a few men, whose ages spanned 18 to 49.

CD45RO-negative cells were positively selected for CCR7, leaving out terminally differentiated effector memory CD45RA+ cells. TCRdb's copy holds only in-frame clones and misses some; the assay was immunoSEQ multiplex PCR. This table holds around 2,000,000 clones, just under 95% found once. The ends were cut back, 0 bases at V and 5 bases at J, with 15 bases in the middle. Germline V gene lookup returns CDR1 MGHRA and CDR2 YSYEKL. The CDR3 has 16 amino acids. Sequenced material: naive CD8+ T cells sorted from blood. The J gene is TRBJ2-3, the V gene TRBV4-1; tentatively, D is TRBD2 (6 bases). The source of this sequence is a man aged 18 to 30 in good health. The CDR3 sequence: CASSQDLSGEEDTQYF. DNA of the CDR3: TGCGCCAGCAGCCAAGATCTGTCGGGGGAGGAAGATACGCAGTATTTT.